Listed below are T cell receptor beta chains from one sample, sequenced in a study of neurological immune-mediated disorders. Each CDR3 protein gets one entry after TCRdb re-called the 5' RACE reads with MiXCR. The table has tens of thousands of distinct CDR3 sequences, less than 4% seen once. Specimen: PBMCs. The receptors shown here come from a man aged 55-75 years with multiple sclerosis. Both conserved end residues are part of each CDR3. D genes are given only for firm matches. Rows give clone size only sometimes, using once, few, many, or a class for an expanded clone.

v_gene,j_gene,d_gene,abundance,CDR3aa,CDR3nt
TRBV20-1,TRBJ2-3,TRBD2,few,CSASVRGGVVDTQYF,TGCAGTGCTAGTGTCCGCGGGGGGGTAGTAGATACGCAGTATTTT
TRBV12-3/TRBV12-4,TRBJ1-1,.,many,CASSPPPWIEAFF,TGTGCCAGCAGTCCCCCGCCGTGGATTGAAGCTTTCTTT
TRBV5-1,TRBJ1-1,.,many,CASSLAVGNTEAFF,TGCGCCAGCAGCTTGGCCGTGGGGAACACTGAAGCTTTCTTT
TRBV2,TRBJ1-6,TRBD1,many,CASSDLTGRSPLHF,TGTGCCAGCAGTGACTTGACAGGGAGGTCACCCCTCCACTTT
TRBV7-9,TRBJ2-5,.,many,CASSLSLNGAETQYF,TGTGCCAGCAGCTTAAGCCTTAATGGGGCCGAGACCCAGTACTTC
TRBV24-1,TRBJ1-2,.,many,CATSSGTRANYGYTF,TGTGCCACCAGCTCCGGTACCCGAGCTAACTATGGCTACACCTTC
TRBV5-1,TRBJ2-3,TRBD2,many,CASSPASGSIFLTDTQYF,TGCGCCAGCAGCCCCGCTAGCGGGAGTATATTTTTGACAGATACGCAGTATTTT
TRBV20-1,TRBJ2-3,.,many,CSARVDLFTDTQYF,TGCAGTGCCCGGGTGGACCTCTTCACAGATACGCAGTATTTT
TRBV20-1,TRBJ2-7,TRBD2,few,CSASRLAGVVEQYF,TGCAGTGCTAGCCGTTTAGCGGGAGTCGTCGAGCAGTACTTC
TRBV10-3,TRBJ2-1,.,.,CAIRGGGHYNEQFF,TGTGCCATTCGTGGGGGGGGCCACTACAATGAGCAGTTCTTC
TRBV7-6,TRBJ1-2,.,many,CASSLERAANYGYTF,TGTGCCAGCAGCTTAGAGAGGGCAGCTAACTATGGCTACACCTTC
TRBV6-5,TRBJ1-2,.,many,CASSKTGTNYGYTF,TGTGCCAGCAGTAAGACAGGAACTAACTATGGCTACACCTTC
TRBV5-1,TRBJ2-2,.,many,CASSLVRQSTGELFF,TGCGCCAGCAGCTTGGTTCGACAGAGCACCGGGGAGCTGTTTTTT
TRBV9,TRBJ2-3,TRBD2,many,CASSLSGNPDTQYF,TGTGCCAGCAGCTTAAGCGGGAACCCAGATACGCAGTATTTT
TRBV12-3/TRBV12-4,TRBJ2-2,.,many,CAGRGTYTGELFF,TGTGCCGGAAGGGGGACGTACACCGGGGAGCTGTTTTTT
TRBV19,TRBJ2-6,.,.,CASRTKAGANVLTF,TGTGCCAGTAGGACCAAAGCTGGGGCCAACGTCCTGACTTTC
TRBV9,TRBJ2-3,TRBD2,many,CASSVGIAGARDTQYF,TGTGCCAGCAGCGTAGGAATAGCGGGGGCTCGTGATACGCAGTATTTT
TRBV19,TRBJ2-7,.,many,CASSMVRDYEQYF,TGTGCCAGTAGTATGGTTCGGGACTACGAGCAGTACTTC
TRBV6-2/TRBV6-3,TRBJ1-1,.,many,CASSMTLTEAFF,TGTGCCAGCAGCATGACTCTCACTGAAGCTTTCTTT
TRBV6-5,TRBJ1-4,.,many,CASSWARTANEKLFF,TGTGCCAGCAGTTGGGCGAGGACAGCTAATGAAAAACTGTTTTTT
TRBV20-1,TRBJ2-1,.,many,CSAFLGDNEQFF,TGCAGTGCTTTTTTGGGGGACAATGAGCAGTTCTTC
TRBV5-1,TRBJ1-3,TRBD1,many,CASRQGELTGNTIYF,TGCGCCAGCCGACAGGGCGAGCTGACTGGAAACACCATATATTTT
TRBV6-1,TRBJ2-3,.,many,CASSERGRLVADTQYF,TGTGCCAGCAGTGAAAGGGGACGCCTCGTCGCAGATACGCAGTATTTT
TRBV27,TRBJ1-6,.,many,CASTLGNHSPLHF,TGTGCCAGCACCCTCGGTAATCATTCACCCCTCCACTTT
TRBV6-5,TRBJ2-1,.,many,CASSLMTGSYNEQFF,TGTGCCAGCAGCCTTATGACAGGCTCCTACAATGAGCAGTTCTTC
TRBV29-1,TRBJ1-4,.,many,CSVFRDTTEKLFF,TGCAGCGTTTTTCGAGACACGACCGAAAAACTGTTTTTT
TRBV20-1,TRBJ1-6,TRBD1,.,CSASTGAGSTLNF,TGCAGTGCCTCAACAGGGGCCGGGTCAACCCTCAACTTT
TRBV7-8,TRBJ1-4,.,many,CASSLGMSRRSEKLFF,TGTGCCAGCAGCTTAGGCATGAGCCGGAGGAGTGAAAAACTGTTTTTT
TRBV7-3,TRBJ2-1,.,many,CASSPKTGTPYNEQFF,TGTGCCAGCAGCCCAAAAACCGGGACACCATACAATGAGCAGTTCTTC
TRBV29-1,TRBJ2-1,.,many,CSALSSYNEQFF,TGCAGCGCTCTGAGTTCCTACAATGAGCAGTTCTTC
TRBV5-1,TRBJ2-2,.,many,CASSLDYTGELFF,TGCGCCAGCAGCTTGGATTACACCGGGGAGCTGTTTTTT
TRBV20-1,TRBJ2-3,TRBD2,many,CSAQRLAHTDTQYF,TGCAGTGCCCAAAGACTAGCTCACACAGATACGCAGTATTTT
TRBV13,TRBJ1-2,.,many,CASSLGLEDWGYTF,TGTGCCAGCAGCTTAGGCCTAGAGGATTGGGGCTACACCTTC
TRBV12-3/TRBV12-4,TRBJ1-3,.,many,CASRLQHSGNTIYF,TGTGCCAGCAGGTTACAGCACTCTGGAAACACCATATATTTT
TRBV5-1,TRBJ2-3,TRBD2,many,CASSSGLAGADTQYF,TGCGCCAGCAGCTCCGGACTAGCGGGAGCAGATACGCAGTATTTT
TRBV7-9,TRBJ1-5,TRBD1,many,CASSSGQGRPQHF,TGTGCCAGCAGCTCGGGACAGGGAAGACCCCAGCATTTT
TRBV20-1,TRBJ2-3,.,many,CSAASTDTQYF,TGCAGTGCTGCCTCCACAGATACGCAGTATTTT
TRBV5-1,TRBJ2-7,.,many,CASSVTRQAHEQYF,TGCGCCAGCAGCGTAACCAGGCAGGCCCACGAGCAGTACTTC
TRBV2,TRBJ1-1,.,many,CASRPEAGETEAFF,TGTGCCAGCAGACCCGAGGCTGGCGAGACTGAAGCTTTCTTT
TRBV5-1,TRBJ1-6,.,many,CASSPGRNSYNSPLHF,TGCGCCAGCAGCCCAGGACGGAACTCCTATAATTCACCCCTCCACTTT
TRBV6-1,TRBJ1-4,.,many,CASSESDKSKLFF,TGTGCCAGCAGTGAAAGTGATAAATCAAAACTGTTTTTT
TRBV3-1,TRBJ1-5,.,many,CASSQGGTQPQHF,TGTGCCAGCAGCCAAGGAGGGACCCAGCCCCAGCATTTT
TRBV7-9,TRBJ1-2,.,many,CASSLGDGPYGYTF,TGTGCCAGCAGCTTAGGGGACGGCCCCTATGGCTACACCTTC
TRBV7-8,TRBJ1-1,.,many,CASSLVGTYTEAFF,TGTGCCAGCAGCTTAGTAGGCACTTACACTGAAGCTTTCTTT
TRBV6-2/TRBV6-3,TRBJ1-1,TRBD1,many,CASSGRTGGQFYTEAFF,TGTGCCAGCAGTGGTCGGACAGGGGGCCAATTCTACACTGAAGCTTTCTTT
TRBV9,TRBJ1-1,.,.,CASSVGALNTEAFF,TGTGCCAGCAGCGTAGGAGCGTTGAACACTGAAGCTTTCTTT
TRBV5-6,TRBJ2-2,.,many,CASSLHPAGELFF,TGTGCCAGCAGCTTACACCCAGCCGGGGAGCTGTTTTTT
TRBV6-1,TRBJ1-5,.,many,CASTMSGRGQPQHF,TGTGCCAGCACCATGTCCGGCCGGGGCCAGCCCCAGCATTTT
TRBV20-1,TRBJ2-2,.,many,CSATDSPSLVFF,TGCAGTGCTACGGACTCCCCTAGCTTGGTGTTTTTT
TRBV2,TRBJ1-1,.,.,CASRRDTSGNTEAFF,TGTGCCAGCAGGCGGGACACGTCAGGGAACACTGAAGCTTTCTTT
TRBV3-1,TRBJ1-5,TRBD1,many,CASSPTGGNNQPQHF,TGTGCCAGCAGCCCTACAGGGGGCAACAATCAGCCCCAGCATTTT
TRBV5-1,TRBJ2-2,.,many,CASRYSMPGELFF,TGCGCCAGCAGATATAGTATGCCCGGGGAGCTGTTTTTT
TRBV4-2,TRBJ1-4,.,few,CASSQSTGQTNEKLFF,TGTGCCAGCAGCCAGTCTACGGGACAAACTAATGAAAAACTGTTTTTT